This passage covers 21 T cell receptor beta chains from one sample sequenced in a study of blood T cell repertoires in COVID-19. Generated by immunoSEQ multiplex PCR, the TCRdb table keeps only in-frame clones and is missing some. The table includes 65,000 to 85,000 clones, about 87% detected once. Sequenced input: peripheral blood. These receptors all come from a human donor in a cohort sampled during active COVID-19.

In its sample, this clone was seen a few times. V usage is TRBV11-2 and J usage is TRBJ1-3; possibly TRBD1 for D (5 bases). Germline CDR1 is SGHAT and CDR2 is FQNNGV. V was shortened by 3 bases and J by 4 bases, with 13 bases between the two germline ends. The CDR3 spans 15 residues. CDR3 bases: TGTGCCAGCAGCTTCTTTAGGGGCGCGGGAAACACCATATATTTT. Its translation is CASSFFRGAGNTIYF.

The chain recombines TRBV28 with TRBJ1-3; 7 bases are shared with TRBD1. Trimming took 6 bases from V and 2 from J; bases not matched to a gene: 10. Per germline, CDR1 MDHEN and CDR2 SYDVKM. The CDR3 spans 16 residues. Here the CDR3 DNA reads TGTGCCAGCAGCCCAATGGGCACAGGGGCTGGAAACACCATATATTTT. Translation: CASSPMGTGAGNTIYF.

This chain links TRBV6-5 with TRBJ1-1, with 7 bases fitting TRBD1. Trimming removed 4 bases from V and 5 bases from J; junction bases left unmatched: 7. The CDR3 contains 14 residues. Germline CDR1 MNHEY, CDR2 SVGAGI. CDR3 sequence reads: CASSSGQTRTEAFF. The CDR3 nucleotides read TGTGCCAGCAGTTCGGGACAGACCAGGACTGAAGCTTTCTTT.

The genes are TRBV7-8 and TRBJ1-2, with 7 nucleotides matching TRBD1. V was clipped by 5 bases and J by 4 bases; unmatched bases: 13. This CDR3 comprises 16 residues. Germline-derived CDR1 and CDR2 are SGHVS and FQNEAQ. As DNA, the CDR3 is TGTGCCAGCAGCCCACGACAGGGTGGAGGCTTCTATGGCTACACCTTC. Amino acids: CASSPRQGGGFYGYTF.

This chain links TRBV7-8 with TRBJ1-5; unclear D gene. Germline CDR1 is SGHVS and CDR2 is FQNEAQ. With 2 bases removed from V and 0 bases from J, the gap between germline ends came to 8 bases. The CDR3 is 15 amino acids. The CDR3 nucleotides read TGTGCCAGCAGCTTAAACGGGGATAGCAATCAGCCCCAGCATTTT. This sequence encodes CASSLNGDSNQPQHF.

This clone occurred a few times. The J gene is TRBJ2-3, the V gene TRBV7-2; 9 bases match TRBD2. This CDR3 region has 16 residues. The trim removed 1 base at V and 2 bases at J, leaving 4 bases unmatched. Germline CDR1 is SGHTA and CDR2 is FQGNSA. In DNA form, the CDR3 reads TGTGCCAGCAGCTTAGGGTTAGCGGGAGCCACAGATACGCAGTATTTT. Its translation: CASSLGLAGATDTQYF.

In DNA, the CDR3 is TGCGCCAGCACCTCCGTGGGGGGCAATGAGCAGTTCTTC. Protein sequence: CASTSVGGNEQFF. The V and J genes are TRBV10-2 and TRBJ2-1; possible D gene TRBD2, 6 bases. V lost 7 bases and J lost 6, with 13 bases in between. Germline CDR1 and CDR2: WSHSY and SAAADI. The CDR3 has 13 amino acids.

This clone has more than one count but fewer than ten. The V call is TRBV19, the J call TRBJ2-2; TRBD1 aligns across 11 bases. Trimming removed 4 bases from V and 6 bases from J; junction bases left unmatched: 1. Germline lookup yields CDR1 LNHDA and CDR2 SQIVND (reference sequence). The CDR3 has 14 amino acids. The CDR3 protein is CASSRTGGPGELFF. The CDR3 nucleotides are TGTGCCAGTAGTAGGACAGGGGGCCCCGGGGAGCTGTTTTTT.

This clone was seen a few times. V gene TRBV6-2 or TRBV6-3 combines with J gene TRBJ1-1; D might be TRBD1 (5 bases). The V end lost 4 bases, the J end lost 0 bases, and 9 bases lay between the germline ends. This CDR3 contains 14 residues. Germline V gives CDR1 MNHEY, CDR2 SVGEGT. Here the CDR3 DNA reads TGTGCCAGCAGTTCCCAGGGTATGAACACTGAAGCTTTCTTT. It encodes CASSSQGMNTEAFF.

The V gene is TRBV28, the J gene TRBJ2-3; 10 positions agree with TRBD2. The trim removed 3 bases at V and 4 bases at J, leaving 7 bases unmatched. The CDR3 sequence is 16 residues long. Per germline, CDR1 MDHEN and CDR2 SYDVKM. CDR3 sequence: CASSFPGTSEADTQYF. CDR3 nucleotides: TGTGCCAGCAGTTTCCCCGGGACTAGCGAAGCAGATACGCAGTATTTT.

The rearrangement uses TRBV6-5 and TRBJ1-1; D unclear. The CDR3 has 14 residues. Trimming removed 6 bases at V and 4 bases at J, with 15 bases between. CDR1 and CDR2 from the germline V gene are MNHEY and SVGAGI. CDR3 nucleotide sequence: TGTGCCAGCAGACCGAATAGGGCGGGCACTGAAGCTTTCTTT. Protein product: CASRPNRAGTEAFF.

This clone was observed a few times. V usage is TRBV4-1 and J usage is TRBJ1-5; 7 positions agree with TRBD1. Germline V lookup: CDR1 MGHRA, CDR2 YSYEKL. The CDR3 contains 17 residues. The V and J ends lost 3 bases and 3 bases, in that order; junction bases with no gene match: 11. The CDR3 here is CASSQPTGRFDNQPQHF. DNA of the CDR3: TGCGCCAGCAGCCAGCCGACAGGGAGATTCGACAATCAGCCCCAGCATTTT.

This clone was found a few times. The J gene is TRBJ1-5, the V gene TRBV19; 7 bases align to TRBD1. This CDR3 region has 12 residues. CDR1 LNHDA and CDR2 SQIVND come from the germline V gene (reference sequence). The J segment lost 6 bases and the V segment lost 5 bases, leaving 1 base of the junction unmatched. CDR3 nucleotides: TGTGCCAGTAGTGACAGGGTTCAGCCCCAGCATTTT. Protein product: CASSDRVQPQHF. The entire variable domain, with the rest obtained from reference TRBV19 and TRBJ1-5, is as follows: DGGITQSPKYLFRKEGQNVTLSCEQNLNHDAMYWYRQDPGQGLRLIYYSQIVNDFQKGDIAEGYSVSREKKESFPLTVTSAQKNPTAFYLCASSDRVQPQHFGDGTRLSIL.

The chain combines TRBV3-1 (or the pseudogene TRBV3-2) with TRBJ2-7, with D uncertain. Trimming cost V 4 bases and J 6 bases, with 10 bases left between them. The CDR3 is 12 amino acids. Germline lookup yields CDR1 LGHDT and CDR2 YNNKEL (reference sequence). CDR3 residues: CASSPPFGEQYF. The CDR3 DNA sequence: TGTGCCAGCAGCCCCCCCTTCGGCGAGCAGTACTTC.

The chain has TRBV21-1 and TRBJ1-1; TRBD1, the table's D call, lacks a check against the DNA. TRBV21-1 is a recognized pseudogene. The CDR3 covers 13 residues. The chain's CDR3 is CASLQGDGTEAFF. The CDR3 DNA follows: TGTGCCAGCCTCCAGGGGGATGGCACTGAAGCTTTCTTT.

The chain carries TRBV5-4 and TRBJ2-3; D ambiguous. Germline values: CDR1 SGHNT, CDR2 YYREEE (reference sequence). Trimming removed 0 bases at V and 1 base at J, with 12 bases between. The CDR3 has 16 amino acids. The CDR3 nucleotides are TGTGCCAGCAGCTTGGCCCAATTAGCAGGCACAGATACGCAGTATTTT. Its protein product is CASSLAQLAGTDTQYF.

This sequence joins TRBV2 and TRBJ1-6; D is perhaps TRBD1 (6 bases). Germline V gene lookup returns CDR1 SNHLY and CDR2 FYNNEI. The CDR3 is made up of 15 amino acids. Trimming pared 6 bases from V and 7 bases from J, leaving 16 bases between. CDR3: CASRTTDRRNSPLHF. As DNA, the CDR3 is TGTGCCAGCAGGACTACCGACAGGAGAAATTCACCCCTCCACTTT.

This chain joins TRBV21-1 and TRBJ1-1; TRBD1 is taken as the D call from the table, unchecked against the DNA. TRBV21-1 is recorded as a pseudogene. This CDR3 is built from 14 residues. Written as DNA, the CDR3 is TGTGCCAGCAGCAAAGAAGGGGGGACAGGGGAAGCTTTCTTT. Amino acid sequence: CASSKEGGTGEAFF.

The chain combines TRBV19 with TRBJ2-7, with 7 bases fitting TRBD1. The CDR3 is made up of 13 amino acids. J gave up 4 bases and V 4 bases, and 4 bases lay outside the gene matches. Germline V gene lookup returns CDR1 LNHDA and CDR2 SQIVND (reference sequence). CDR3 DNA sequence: TGTGCCAGTAGTACACAGGGGCCGTACGAGCAGTACTTC. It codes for CASSTQGPYEQYF.

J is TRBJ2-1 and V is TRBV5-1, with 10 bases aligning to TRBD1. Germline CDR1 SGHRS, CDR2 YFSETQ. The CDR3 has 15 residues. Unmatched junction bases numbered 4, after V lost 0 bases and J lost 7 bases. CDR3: CASSLGQGAANEQFF. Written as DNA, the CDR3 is TGCGCCAGCAGCTTGGGACAGGGGGCGGCGAATGAGCAGTTCTTC.

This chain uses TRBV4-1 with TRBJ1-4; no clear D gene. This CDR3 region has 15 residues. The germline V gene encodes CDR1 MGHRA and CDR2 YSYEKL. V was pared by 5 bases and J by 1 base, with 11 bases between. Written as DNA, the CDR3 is TGCGCCAGCAGCGGACCTGGGAGAACTAATGAAAAACTGTTTTTT. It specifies CASSGPGRTNEKLFF.